Presented here are 6 T cell receptor beta chains from one specimen sequenced in a study of shared clonotypes between healthy human individuals. Measured with immunoSEQ multiplex PCR; TCRdb has only the in-frame clones, and not every one. Of 2 million to 2.5 million clones in the sample, around 95% are singletons; the top ten hold 0.1% to 0.15%. Specimen: naive CD4+ T cells sorted from blood. Subset denoted: CD45RA+ positively selected. These TCRs come from a young man in good health.

The gene calls are TRBV7-9 and TRBJ1-4, with a tentative D call TRBD1 (6 bases). V lost 0 bases to trimming and J lost 4 bases, with 9 bases between them. The CDR3 is made up of 15 amino acids. The V gene's germline CDR1 is SEHNR and CDR2 FQNEAQ (reference sequence). The CDR3 reads CASSLAIQGNEKLFF. CDR3 nucleotides: TGTGCCAGCAGCTTAGCGATACAGGGTAATGAAAAACTGTTTTTT.

This clone was seen only once. The chain's CDR3 is CASSYSNTLSYEQYF. The CDR3 DNA follows: TGTGCCAGCAGTTACTCGAATACACTTTCCTACGAGCAGTACTTC. This chain joins TRBV6-5 and TRBJ2-7; D gene ambiguous. Germline-derived CDR1 and CDR2 are MNHEY and SVGAGI. Trimming removed 0 bases from V and 1 base from J, with 10 bases in between. This CDR3 has 15 residues.

The rearrangement joins TRBV5-1 to TRBJ2-1; the D gene is possibly TRBD2 (6 bases). Per the germline V gene, CDR1 is SGHRS and CDR2 is YFSETQ. Trimming left V 0 bases short and J 8 bases short, with 15 bases between. CDR3 length equals 15 residues. The CDR3 region has the DNA TGCGCCAGCAGCTTGGACGGGAGCCCCTGGGATGAGCAGTTCTTC. It translates to CASSLDGSPWDEQFF. Combining the CDR3 with reference TRBV5-1 and TRBJ2-1 gives the whole variable domain KAGVTQTPRYLIKTRGQQVTLSCSPISGHRSVSWYQQTPGQGLQFLFEYFSETQRNKGNFPGRFSGRQFSNSRSEMNVSTLELGDSALYLCASSLDGSPWDEQFFGPGTRLTVL.

The rearrangement links TRBV9 to TRBJ2-7; D call uncertain. V lost 0 bases to trimming and J lost 4 bases, with 8 bases between them. Looked up from germline, CDR1 is SGDLS and CDR2 is YYNGEE. The CDR3 runs to 13 residues. CDR3 protein: CASSVGVRYEQYF. The CDR3 coding sequence is TGTGCCAGCAGCGTAGGGGTTAGGTACGAGCAGTACTTC.

V gene TRBV28 combines with J gene TRBJ2-1, with TRBD1 matching 9 bases. The length of the CDR3 is 15 residues. Trimming cost V 5 bases and J 8 bases; bases outside gene matches: 10. Germline CDR1 MDHEN, CDR2 SYDVKM. The DNA of the CDR3 is TGTGCCAGCAGTCTTCCGGGACAGGGTTCGGATGAGCAGTTCTTC. Protein: CASSLPGQGSDEQFF.

In regard to this clone: The identical CDR3 is also encoded by other nucleotide sequences in the sample. This chain links TRBV19 with TRBJ2-7; maybe TRBD1 (6 bases). This CDR3 spans 13 amino acids. Trimming removed 3 bases from V and 4 bases from J, with 10 bases in between. The germline CDR1 and CDR2 sequences are LNHDA and SQIVND (reference sequence). CDR3 region: CASSIGRGYEQYF. As DNA, the CDR3 is TGTGCCAGTAGTATCGGCAGGGGTTACGAGCAGTACTTC.